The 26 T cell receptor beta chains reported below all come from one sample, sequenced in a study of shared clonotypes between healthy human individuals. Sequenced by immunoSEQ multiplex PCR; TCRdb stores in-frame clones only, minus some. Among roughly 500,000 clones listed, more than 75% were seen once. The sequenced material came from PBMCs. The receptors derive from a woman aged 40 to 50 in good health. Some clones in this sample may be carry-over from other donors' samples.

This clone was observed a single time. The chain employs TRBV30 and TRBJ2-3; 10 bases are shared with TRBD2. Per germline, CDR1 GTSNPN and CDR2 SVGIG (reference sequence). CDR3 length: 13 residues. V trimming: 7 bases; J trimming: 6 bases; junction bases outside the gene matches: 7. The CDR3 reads CASRTSGTDTQYF. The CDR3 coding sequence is TGTGCCTCCAGAACTAGCGGGACGGATACGCAGTATTTT.

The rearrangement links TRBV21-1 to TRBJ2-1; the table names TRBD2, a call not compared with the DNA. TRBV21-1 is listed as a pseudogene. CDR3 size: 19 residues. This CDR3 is CASSKIFWGGSISYNEQFF. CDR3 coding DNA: TGTGCCAGCAGCAAAATTTTCTGGGGCGGGAGCATTTCCTACAATGAGCAGTTCTTC.

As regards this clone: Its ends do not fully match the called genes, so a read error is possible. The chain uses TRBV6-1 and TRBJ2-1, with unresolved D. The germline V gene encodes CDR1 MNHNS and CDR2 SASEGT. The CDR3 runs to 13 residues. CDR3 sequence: CASSEGYYNEQFF. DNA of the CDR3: TGTGCCAGCAGCGAAGGGTACTACAATGAGCAGTTCTTC.

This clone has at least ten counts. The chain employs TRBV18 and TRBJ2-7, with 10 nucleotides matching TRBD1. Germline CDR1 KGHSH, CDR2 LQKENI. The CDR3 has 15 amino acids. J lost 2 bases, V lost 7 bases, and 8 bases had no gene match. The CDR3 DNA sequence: TGTGCCAGCTTACCGGGACAGGGGATTACCTACGAGCAGTACTTC. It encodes CASLPGQGITYEQYF.

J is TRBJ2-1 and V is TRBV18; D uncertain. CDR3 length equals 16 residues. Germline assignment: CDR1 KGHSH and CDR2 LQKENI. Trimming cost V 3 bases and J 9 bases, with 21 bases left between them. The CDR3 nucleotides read TGTGCCAGCTCACCGATAAACTTTCAGGCGCCCAGTGAGCAGTTCTTC. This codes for CASSPINFQAPSEQFF.

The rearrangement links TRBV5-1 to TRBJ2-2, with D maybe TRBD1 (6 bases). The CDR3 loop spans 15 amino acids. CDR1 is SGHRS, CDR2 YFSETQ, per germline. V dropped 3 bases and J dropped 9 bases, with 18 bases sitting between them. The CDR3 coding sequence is TGCGCCAGCAGCTCAGGGGCCGAGAACTCAAGGGAGCTGTTTTTT. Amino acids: CASSSGAENSRELFF.

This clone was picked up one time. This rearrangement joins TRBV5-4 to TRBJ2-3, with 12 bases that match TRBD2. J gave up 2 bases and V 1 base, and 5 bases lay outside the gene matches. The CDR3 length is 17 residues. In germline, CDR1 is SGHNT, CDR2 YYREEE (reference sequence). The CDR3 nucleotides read TGTGCCAGCAGCTTGAAGAGACTAGCGGGAGACACAGATACGCAGTATTTT. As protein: CASSLKRLAGDTDTQYF. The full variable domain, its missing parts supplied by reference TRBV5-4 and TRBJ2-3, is ETGVTQSPTHLIKTRGQQVTLRCSSQSGHNTVSWYQQALGQGPQFIFQYYREEENGRGNFPPRFSGLQFPNYSSELNVNALELDDSALYLCASSLKRLAGDTDTQYFGPGTRLTVL.

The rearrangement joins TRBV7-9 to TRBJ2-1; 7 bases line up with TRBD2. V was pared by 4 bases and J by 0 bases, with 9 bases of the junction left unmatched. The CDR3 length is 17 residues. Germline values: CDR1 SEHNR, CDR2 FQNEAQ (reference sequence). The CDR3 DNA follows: TGTGCCAGCAGCTCCCTTTTGAGCGGGAACTCCTACAATGAGCAGTTCTTC. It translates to CASSSLLSGNSYNEQFF. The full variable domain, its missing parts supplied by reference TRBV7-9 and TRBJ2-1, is DTGVSQNPRHKITKRGQNVTFRCDPISEHNRLYWYRQTLGQGPEFLTYFQNEAQLEKSRLLSDRFSAERPKGSFSTLEIQRTEQGDSAMYLCASSSLLSGNSYNEQFFGPGTRLTVL.

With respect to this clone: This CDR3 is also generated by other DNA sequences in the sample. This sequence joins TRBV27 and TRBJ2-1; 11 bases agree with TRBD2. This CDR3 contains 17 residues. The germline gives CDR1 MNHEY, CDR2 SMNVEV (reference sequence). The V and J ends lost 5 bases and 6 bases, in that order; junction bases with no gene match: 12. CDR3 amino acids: CASSQAMGLAGGNEQFF. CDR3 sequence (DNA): TGTGCCAGCAGTCAAGCAATGGGGCTAGCGGGAGGCAATGAGCAGTTCTTC.

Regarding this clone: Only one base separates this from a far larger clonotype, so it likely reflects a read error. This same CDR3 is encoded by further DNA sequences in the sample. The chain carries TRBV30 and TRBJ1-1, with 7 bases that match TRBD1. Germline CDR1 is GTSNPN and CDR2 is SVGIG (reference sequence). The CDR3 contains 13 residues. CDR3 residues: CACDGLRGFEAFF. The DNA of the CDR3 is TGCGCCTGTGACGGACTCAGGGGGTTTGAAGCTTTCTTT.

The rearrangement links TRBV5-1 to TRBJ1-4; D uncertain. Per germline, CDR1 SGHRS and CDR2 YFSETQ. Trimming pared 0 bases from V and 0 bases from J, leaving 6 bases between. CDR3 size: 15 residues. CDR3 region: CASSLGVSTNEKLFF. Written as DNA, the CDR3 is TGCGCCAGCAGCTTGGGGGTGTCAACTAATGAAAAACTGTTTTTT.

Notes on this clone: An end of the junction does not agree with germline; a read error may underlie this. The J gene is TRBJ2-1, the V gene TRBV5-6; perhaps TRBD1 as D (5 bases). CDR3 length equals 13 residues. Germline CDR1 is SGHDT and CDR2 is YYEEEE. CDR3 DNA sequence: TGTGCCAGCAGCCTGGGGCCGTACACTGAGCAGTTCTTC. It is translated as CASSLGPYTEQFF.

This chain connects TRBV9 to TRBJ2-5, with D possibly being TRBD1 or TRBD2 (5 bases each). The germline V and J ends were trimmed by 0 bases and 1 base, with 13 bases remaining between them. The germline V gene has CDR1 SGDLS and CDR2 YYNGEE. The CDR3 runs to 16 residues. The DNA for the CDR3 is TGTGCCAGCAGCGTAGCTACGGGACCCACCCAAGAGACCCAGTACTTC. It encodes CASSVATGPTQETQYF.

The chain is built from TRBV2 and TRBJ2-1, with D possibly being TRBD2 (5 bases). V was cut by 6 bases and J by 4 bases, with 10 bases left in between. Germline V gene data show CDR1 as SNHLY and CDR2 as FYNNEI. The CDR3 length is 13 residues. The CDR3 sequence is CASSKDSYNEQFF. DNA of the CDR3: TGTGCCAGCAGCAAGGACTCGTACAATGAGCAGTTCTTC.

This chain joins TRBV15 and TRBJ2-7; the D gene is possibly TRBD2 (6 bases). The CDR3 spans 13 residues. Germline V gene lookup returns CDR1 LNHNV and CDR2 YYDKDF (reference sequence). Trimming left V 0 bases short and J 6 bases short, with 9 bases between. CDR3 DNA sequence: TGTGCCACCAGCAGAGATCTGGGGGGCGAGCAGTACTTC. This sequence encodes CATSRDLGGEQYF.

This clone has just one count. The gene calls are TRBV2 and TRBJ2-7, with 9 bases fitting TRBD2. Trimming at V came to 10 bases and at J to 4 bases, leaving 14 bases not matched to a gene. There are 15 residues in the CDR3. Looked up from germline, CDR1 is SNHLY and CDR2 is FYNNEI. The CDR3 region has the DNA TGTGCCATCTTGGGGGCTAGCGGGATGAGGTACGAGCAGTACTTC. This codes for CAILGASGMRYEQYF.

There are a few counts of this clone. This CDR3 reads CASSQVFGGSTDTQYF. The CDR3, as DNA: TGCGCCAGCAGCCAAGTTTTCGGTGGGAGCACAGATACGCAGTATTTT. The V and J genes are TRBV4-1 and TRBJ2-3; D uncertain. Per germline, CDR1 MGHRA and CDR2 YSYEKL. The CDR3 spans 16 residues. V gave up 1 base and J gave up 0 bases, with 11 bases separating them.

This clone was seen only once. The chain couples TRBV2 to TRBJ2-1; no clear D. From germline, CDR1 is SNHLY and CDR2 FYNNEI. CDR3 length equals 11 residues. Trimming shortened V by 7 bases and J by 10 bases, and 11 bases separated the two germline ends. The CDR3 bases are TGTGCCAGCATTAGGCCACCAGAGCAGTTCTTC. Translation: CASIRPPEQFF.

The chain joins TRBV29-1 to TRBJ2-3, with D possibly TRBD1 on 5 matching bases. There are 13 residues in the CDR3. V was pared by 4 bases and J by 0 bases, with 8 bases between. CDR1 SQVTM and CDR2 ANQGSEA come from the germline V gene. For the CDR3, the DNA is TGCAGCGTTGTGGGGCGGAGCACAGATACGCAGTATTTT. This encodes CSVVGRSTDTQYF.

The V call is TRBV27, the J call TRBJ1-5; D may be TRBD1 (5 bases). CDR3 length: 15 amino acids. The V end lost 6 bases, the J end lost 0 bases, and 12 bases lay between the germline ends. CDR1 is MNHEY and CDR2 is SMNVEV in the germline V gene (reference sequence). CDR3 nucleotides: TGTGCCAGCAGATCCGGGACGGATAGCAATCAGCCCCAGCATTTT. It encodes CASRSGTDSNQPQHF.

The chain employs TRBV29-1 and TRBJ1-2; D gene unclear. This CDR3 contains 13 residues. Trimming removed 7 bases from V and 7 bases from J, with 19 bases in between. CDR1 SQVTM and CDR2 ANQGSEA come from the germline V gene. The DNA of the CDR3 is TGCAGCGCCTCTAGTGGAGGGATGCCTGGCTACACCTTC. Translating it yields CSASSGGMPGYTF.

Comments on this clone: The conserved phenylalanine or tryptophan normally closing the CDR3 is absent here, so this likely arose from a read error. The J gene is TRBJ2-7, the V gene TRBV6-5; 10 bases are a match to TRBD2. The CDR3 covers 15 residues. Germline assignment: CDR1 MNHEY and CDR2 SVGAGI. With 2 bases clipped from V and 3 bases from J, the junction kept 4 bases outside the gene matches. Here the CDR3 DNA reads TGTGCCAGCAGTTACGCGCCTAGCGGGAGCTACGAGCAGTACCTC. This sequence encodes CASSYAPSGSYEQYL.

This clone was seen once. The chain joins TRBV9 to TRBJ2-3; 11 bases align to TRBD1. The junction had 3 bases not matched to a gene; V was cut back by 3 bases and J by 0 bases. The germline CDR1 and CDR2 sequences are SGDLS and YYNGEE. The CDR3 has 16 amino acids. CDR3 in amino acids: CASSGTGGGSTDTQYF. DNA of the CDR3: TGTGCCAGCAGCGGGACAGGGGGCGGGAGCACAGATACGCAGTATTTT.

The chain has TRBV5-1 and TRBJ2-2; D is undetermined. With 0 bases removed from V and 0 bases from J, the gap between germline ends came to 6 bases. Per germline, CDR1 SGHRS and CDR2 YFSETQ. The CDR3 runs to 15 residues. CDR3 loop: CASSLGPTNTGELFF. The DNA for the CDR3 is TGCGCCAGCAGCTTGGGACCGACGAACACCGGGGAGCTGTTTTTT.

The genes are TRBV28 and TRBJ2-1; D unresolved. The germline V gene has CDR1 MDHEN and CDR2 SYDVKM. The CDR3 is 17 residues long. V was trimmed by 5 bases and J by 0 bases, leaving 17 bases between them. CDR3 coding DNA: TGTGCCAGCAGTCCCCTTGGGCGGCTGAGCTCCTACAATGAGCAGTTCTTC. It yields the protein CASSPLGRLSSYNEQFF.

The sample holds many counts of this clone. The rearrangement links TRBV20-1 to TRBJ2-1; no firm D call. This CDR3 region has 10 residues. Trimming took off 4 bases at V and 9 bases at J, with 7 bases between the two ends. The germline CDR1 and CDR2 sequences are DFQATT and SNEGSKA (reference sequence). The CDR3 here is CSATNAEQFF. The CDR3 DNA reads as TGCAGTGCTACGAACGCTGAGCAGTTCTTC.